The source of this T cell receptor beta chain is a study of response to subunit inactivated influenza vaccine. General observations from the study: It was suggested by the authors that few new T cells are recruited by each seasonal influenza vaccination.

For this clonotype: The antigen is not known.

The CDR3 sequence is 15 residues long. V gave up 5 bases and J gave up 0 bases, with 12 bases separating them. Germline V gene data show CDR1 as MRHNA and CDR2 as SNTAGT. TCRdb called the RT-PCR reads again in MiXCR, with one record for every CDR3 protein. Altogether hundreds of thousands of distinct CDR3 sequences are present, approximately 14% being singletons, with the ten largest covering 7.6%. V usage is TRBV6-4 and J usage is TRBJ2-3; D may match TRBD1 or TRBD2 (6 bases each). This receptor was taken from a man aged 50 or older who received an inactivated influenza vaccine. Material: PBMCs from blood, obtained 14 to 15 days before vaccination. In DNA form, the CDR3 reads TGTGCCAGCAGTTGGACGGGGGCCAGCACAGATACGCAGTATTTT. It yields the protein CASSWTGASTDTQYF.